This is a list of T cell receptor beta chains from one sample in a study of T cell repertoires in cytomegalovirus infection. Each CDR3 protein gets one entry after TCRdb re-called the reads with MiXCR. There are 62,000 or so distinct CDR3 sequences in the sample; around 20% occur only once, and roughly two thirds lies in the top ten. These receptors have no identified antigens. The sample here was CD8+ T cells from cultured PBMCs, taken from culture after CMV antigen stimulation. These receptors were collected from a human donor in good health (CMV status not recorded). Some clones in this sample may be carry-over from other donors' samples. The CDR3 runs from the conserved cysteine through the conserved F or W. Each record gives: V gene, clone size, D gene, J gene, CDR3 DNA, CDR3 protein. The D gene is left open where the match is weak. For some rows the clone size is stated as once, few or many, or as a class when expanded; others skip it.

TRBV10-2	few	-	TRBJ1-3	TGCGCCAGCAGTGTGGGCAGTTACTCTGGAAACACCATATATTTT	CASSVGSYSGNTIYF
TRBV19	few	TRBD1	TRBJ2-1	TGTGCCAGTCATGGACAGGGGGGGAAAAATGAGCAGTTCTTC	CASHGQGGKNEQFF
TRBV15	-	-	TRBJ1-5	TGTGCCACCAGGATGCCTCCCCAGCCCCAGCATTTT	CATRMPPQPQHF
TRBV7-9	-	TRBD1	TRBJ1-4	TGTGCCAGCAGCTTCGGGACAGGGGATGAAAAACTGTTTTTT	CASSFGTGDEKLFF
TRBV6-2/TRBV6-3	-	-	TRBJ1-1	TGTGCCAGCAGTTACCCGAACGGGTTCACTGAAGCTTTCTTT	CASSYPNGFTEAFF
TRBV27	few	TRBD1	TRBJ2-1	TGTGCCAGCAAACCGGGACAGTACAATGAGCAGTTCTTC	CASKPGQYNEQFF
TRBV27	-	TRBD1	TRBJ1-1	TGTGCCAGCAGATACACCGACAGGGTGAACACTGAAGCTTTCTTT	CASRYTDRVNTEAFF
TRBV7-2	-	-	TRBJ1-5	TGTGCCAGCAGCTTAGGAAGGCAAATCAAGCCCCAGCATTTT	CASSLGRQIKPQHF
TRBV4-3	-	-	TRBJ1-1	TGCGCCAGCAGCCGGGGACAGAACACTGAAGCTTTCTTT	CASSRGQNTEAFF
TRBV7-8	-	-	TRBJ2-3	TGTGCCAGCAGCTCCGACTACGACCGAAGACTTCCAGATACGCAGTATTTT	CASSSDYDRRLPDTQYF
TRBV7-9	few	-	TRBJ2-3	TGTGCCAGCAGCCCGCCGGACAACACAGATACGCAGTATTTT	CASSPPDNTDTQYF
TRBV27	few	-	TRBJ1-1	TGTGCCAGCAGTTTAGTGGTGGGGGTGAACACTGAAGCTTTCTTT	CASSLVVGVNTEAFF
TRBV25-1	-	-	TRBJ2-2	TGTGCCAGCATCACAGGGTCCGGGGAGCTGTTTTTT	CASITGSGELFF
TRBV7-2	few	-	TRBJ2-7	TGTGCCAGCAGCTTGAAGTCAAGGGACTACGAGCAGTACTTC	CASSLKSRDYEQYF
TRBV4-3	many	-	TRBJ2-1	TGCGCCAGCAGCCAAGAGGACGGCGGGGCCTACAATGAGCAGTTCTTC	CASSQEDGGAYNEQFF
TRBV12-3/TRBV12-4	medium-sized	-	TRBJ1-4	TGTGCCAGCAGTTTATGGAGGGGACGGGGGCCCCACGCAACTAATGAAAAACTGTTTTTT	CASSLWRGRGPHATNEKLFF
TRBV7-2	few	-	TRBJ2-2	TGTGCCAGCAGCTTCCCAGGGCAGGAGCTGTTTTTT	CASSFPGQELFF
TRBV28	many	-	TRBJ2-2	TGTGCCAGCAAACAGGGGAGGGGGAACACCGGGGAGCTGTTTTTT	CASKQGRGNTGELFF
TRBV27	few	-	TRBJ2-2	TGTGCCAGCAGTTTATTTGGGGGGGCAGGGGACACGAACACCGGGGAGCTGTTTTTT	CASSLFGGAGDTNTGELFF
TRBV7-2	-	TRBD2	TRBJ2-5	TGTGCCAGCAGCTCTCGACTAGCGGGAGGGCCTGTTTGGGAGACCCAGTACTTC	CASSSRLAGGPVWETQYF
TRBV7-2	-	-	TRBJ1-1	TGTGCCAGCAGCTTAGCAAAGAGGACTGAAGCTTTCTTT	CASSLAKRTEAFF
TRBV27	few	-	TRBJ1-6	TGTGCCAGCAGTCCTAAGAACGCCGGACCTTATAATTCACCCCTCCACTTT	CASSPKNAGPYNSPLHF
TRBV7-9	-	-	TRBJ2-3	TGTGCCAGCAGCCTACCGGCGGAACCCACAGATACGCAGTATTTT	CASSLPAEPTDTQYF
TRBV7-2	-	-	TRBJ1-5	TGTGCCAGCAGCTTTTGGAGCAATCAGCCCCAGCATTTT	CASSFWSNQPQHF
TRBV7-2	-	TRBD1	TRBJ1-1	TGTGCCAGCAGTAAGGGACAGAAGCTTGAAGCTTTCTTT	CASSKGQKLEAFF
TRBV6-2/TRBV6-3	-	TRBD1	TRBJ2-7	TGTGCCAGCACCTTACAGGGGGCGGACGAGCAGTACTTC	CASTLQGADEQYF
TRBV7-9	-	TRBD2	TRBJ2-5	TGTGCCAGCAGCCCAGCGGGGAGGGTAGAGACCCAGTACTTC	CASSPAGRVETQYF
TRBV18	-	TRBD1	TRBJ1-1	TGTGCCAGCTCACCACCTACGGAGGAAACAGGGGGCAGAGTGAACACTGAAGCTTTCTTT	CASSPPTEETGGRVNTEAFF
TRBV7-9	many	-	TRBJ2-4	TGTGCCAGCAGCCCAGGTCCAGGGCGGAACATTCAGTACTTC	CASSPGPGRNIQYF
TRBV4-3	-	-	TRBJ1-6	TGCGCCAGCAGCTCTTCGACTCCCGGCGGATCCTATAATTCACCCCTCCACTTT	CASSSSTPGGSYNSPLHF
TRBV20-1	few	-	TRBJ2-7	TGCAGTGCTAGAGATAGGGCCACGTTGTGGGAGCAGTACTTC	CSARDRATLWEQYF
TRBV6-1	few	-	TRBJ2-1	TGTGCCAGCAGTTATGGTACCTCCTACAATGAGCAGTTCTTC	CASSYGTSYNEQFF
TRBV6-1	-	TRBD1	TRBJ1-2	TGTGCCAGCAGTCCGGGACAGGGCGGAGGCTACACCTTC	CASSPGQGGGYTF
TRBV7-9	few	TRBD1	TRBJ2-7	TGTGCCAGCAGCCCAGGGGGCTATTACGAGCAGTACTTC	CASSPGGYYEQYF
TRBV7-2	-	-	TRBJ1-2	TGTGCCAGCAGTTCCGGGACTGTAAGAGGCTACACCTTC	CASSSGTVRGYTF
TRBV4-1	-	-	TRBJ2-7	TGCGCCAGCAGCCAACCTCCCCGGGAGCAGTACTTC	CASSQPPREQYF
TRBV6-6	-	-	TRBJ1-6	TGTGCCACAGGGGCCCTCTCCTATAATTCACCCCTCCACTTT	CATGALSYNSPLHF
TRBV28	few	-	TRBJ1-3	TGTGCCAGCAGTTTTAGCAGTTACCCCTCTGGAAACACCATATATTTT	CASSFSSYPSGNTIYF
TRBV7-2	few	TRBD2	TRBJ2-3	TGTGCCAGCAGCCACCCTAGCGGGGGGTCGACTAGCACAGATACGCAGTATTTT	CASSHPSGGSTSTDTQYF